These 18 T cell receptor beta chains originate from one sample sequenced in a study of OX40 agonist ivuxolimab in advanced cancers. Only in-frame clones appear in the TCRdb table, and some are missing; sequencing was by immunoSEQ multiplex PCR. Of tens of thousands of clones listed, around 85% are singletons. Here the sequenced sample was CD4+ or CD8+ T cells sorted from blood, taken in a trial of the OX40 agonist ivuxolimab. The receptor source for this set is an adult with an advanced solid tumor such as melanoma, head and neck, liver or kidney cancer.

The V gene is TRBV7-9, the J gene TRBJ2-7; possibly TRBD1 or TRBD2 for D (5 bases each). Germline-derived CDR1 and CDR2 are SEHNR and FQNEAQ (reference sequence). There are 14 residues in the CDR3. The V end was cut by 4 bases, the J end by 5 bases, with 15 bases between. The CDR3 reads CASSSPGPGDEQYF. The DNA of the CDR3 is TGTGCCAGCAGCTCTCCGGGACCTGGGGACGAGCAGTACTTC.

The chain employs TRBV18 and TRBJ2-4, with D possibly called TRBD1 or TRBD2 (7 bases each). The ends were cut back, 5 bases at V and 1 base at J, with 15 bases in the middle. Per the germline V gene, CDR1 is KGHSH and CDR2 is LQKENI. CDR3 length: 16 residues. The CDR3 loop is CASSATGDYAKNIQYF. The CDR3 DNA reads TGTGCCAGCTCAGCCACAGGGGACTACGCCAAAAACATTCAGTACTTC.

The V call is TRBV7-9, the J call TRBJ1-1; unclear D gene. The germline gives CDR1 SEHNR, CDR2 FQNEAQ (reference sequence). The CDR3 has 13 residues. V was pared by 3 bases and J by 4 bases, with 9 bases between. The chain's CDR3 is CASSFLTGTEAFF. In DNA, the CDR3 is TGTGCCAGCAGCTTCCTAACGGGCACTGAAGCTTTCTTT.

The rearrangement joins TRBV7-3 to TRBJ1-2; D perhaps matches TRBD1 (5 bases). V dropped 2 bases and J dropped 6 bases, with 13 bases sitting between them. The germline V gene encodes CDR1 SGHTA and CDR2 FQGTGA. The CDR3 sequence is 14 residues long. The CDR3 DNA sequence: TGTGCCAGCAGCTTAGGGGCAGGGCCTAATGGCTACACCTTC. Translation: CASSLGAGPNGYTF.

This clone is a singleton in its sample. The rearrangement uses TRBV7-3 and TRBJ2-2; no reliable D call. The CDR3 loop spans 13 amino acids. Deletions cut 1 base from V and 5 bases from J, with 5 bases between. The V gene's germline CDR1 is SGHTA and CDR2 FQGTGA. CDR3 region: CASSLSYTGELFF. In DNA form, the CDR3 reads TGTGCCAGCAGCTTAAGTTATACCGGGGAGCTGTTTTTT.

The gene calls are TRBV7-3 and TRBJ2-3; 7 bases are shared with TRBD2. Germline V gene data show CDR1 as SGHTA and CDR2 as FQGTGA. The V segment lost 1 base and the J segment 0 bases; nucleotides outside the gene matches: 4. The CDR3 runs 16 residues. The CDR3 sequence is CASSLKGGGSTDTQYF. The CDR3, as DNA: TGTGCCAGCAGCTTAAAAGGCGGGGGAAGCACAGATACGCAGTATTTT.

This clone was counted once. The chain combines TRBV6-5 with TRBJ2-5; 7 bases map to TRBD1. V lost 4 bases and J lost 5; bases outside the gene matches: 10. Germline V gene lookup returns CDR1 MNHEY and CDR2 SVGAGI. CDR3 length: 15 residues. CDR3 coding DNA: TGTGCCAGCAGTTTAGGGGGCGCTTCTGGTGAGACCCAGTACTTC. Translating gives CASSLGGASGETQYF.

The rearrangement links TRBV2 to TRBJ2-2; the D gene could be TRBD1 or TRBD2 (5 bases each). The CDR3 contains 14 residues. V was shortened by 6 bases and J by 8 bases, with 16 bases between the two germline ends. Germline CDR1 is SNHLY and CDR2 is FYNNEI. CDR3 DNA: TGTGCCAGCAGGAAGGGACCATTCGGTGGGGAGCTGTTTTTT. This sequence encodes CASRKGPFGGELFF.

The chain couples TRBV2 to TRBJ2-2; D gene uncertain. V was clipped by 2 bases and J by 3 bases, with 13 bases between them. CDR1 and CDR2 (germline): SNHLY, FYNNEI. There are 16 residues in the CDR3. The CDR3 nucleotides are TGTGCCAGCAGTGAACGGGTTCGGTCGTACACCGGGGAGCTGTTTTTT. It encodes CASSERVRSYTGELFF.

J is TRBJ1-2 and V is TRBV28; D is possibly TRBD1 (6 bases). Germline assignment: CDR1 MDHEN and CDR2 SYDVKM. Trimming pared 5 bases from V and 4 bases from J, leaving 17 bases between. The CDR3 has 15 residues. The DNA of the CDR3 is TGTGCCAGCAGTGCCTACAGGGAGAGGGCCTATGGCTACACCTTC. As protein: CASSAYRERAYGYTF.

This chain's CDR3 is CASSEGQFPREQYF. In DNA form, the CDR3 reads TGTGCCAGCAGCGAGGGACAGTTCCCTCGCGAACAGTACTTC. The gene calls are TRBV5-6 and TRBJ2-7; 7 bases match TRBD1. Germline values: CDR1 SGHDT, CDR2 YYEEEE. This CDR3 is 14 amino acids long. V was pared by 4 bases and J by 10 bases, with 14 bases of the junction left unmatched. Full variable domain (outside the CDR3, taken from reference TRBV5-6 and TRBJ2-7): DAGVTQSPTHLIKTRGQQVTLRCSPKSGHDTVSWYQQALGQGPQFIFQYYEEEERQRGNFPDRFSGHQFPNYSSELNVNALLLGDSALYLCASSEGQFPREQYFGPGTRLTVT.

The J gene is TRBJ2-7, the V gene TRBV6-1, with no clear D. The CDR3 runs to 13 residues. CDR1 and CDR2 (germline): MNHNS, SASEGT. Trimming took off 7 bases at V and 5 bases at J, with 15 bases between the two ends. CDR3 nucleotide sequence: TGTGCCAGCACACGTAGCCTCCTGGACGAGCAGTACTTC. Translating it yields CASTRSLLDEQYF.

In its sample, this clone was seen once. This chain uses TRBV9 with TRBJ2-3; D call uncertain. The CDR3 length is 13 residues. Germline CDR1 is SGDLS and CDR2 is YYNGEE. V was trimmed by 0 bases and J by 5 bases, leaving 7 bases between them. The CDR3 region is CASSVVREDTQYF. The CDR3 bases are TGTGCCAGCAGCGTAGTGAGAGAAGATACGCAGTATTTT.

This clone was detected a few times. This sequence joins TRBV30 and TRBJ2-7; no reliable D call. Trimming pared 5 bases from V and 6 bases from J, leaving 11 bases between. CDR3 length: 11 amino acids. Germline values: CDR1 GTSNPN, CDR2 SVGIG (reference sequence). This CDR3 reads CAWDTDVEQYF. As DNA, the CDR3 is TGTGCCTGGGACACGGACGTCGAGCAGTACTTC.

V gene TRBV7-9 combines with J gene TRBJ2-7; tentatively, D is TRBD1 (7 bases). CDR3 size: 15 residues. Germline CDR1 and CDR2: SEHNR and FQNEAQ (reference sequence). Trimming took off 5 bases at V and 3 bases at J, with 17 bases between the two ends. CDR3 region: CASSPRGTALYEQYF. CDR3 nucleotide sequence: TGTGCCAGCAGCCCACGGGGGACAGCCCTCTACGAGCAGTACTTC.

The sample holds a few counts of this clone. The chain recombines TRBV6-6 with TRBJ1-5, with 8 bases identical to TRBD1. The length of the CDR3 is 14 residues. V shed 6 bases and J 5 bases; nucleotides not matched to a gene: 6. Looked up from germline, CDR1 is MNHNY and CDR2 is SVGAGI (reference sequence). Here the CDR3 reads CASSLQGGHQPQHF. DNA for the CDR3: TGTGCCAGCAGCCTACAGGGGGGCCATCAGCCCCAGCATTTT.

The CDR3 nucleotides are TGTGCCAGTAGTAGTAGAGCGGCAAGAGGAAACATTCAGTACTTC. Its translation: CASSSRAARGNIQYF. The V gene is TRBV19, the J gene TRBJ2-4; TRBD2 is a possible D gene (5 bases). Germline V gene lookup returns CDR1 LNHDA and CDR2 SQIVND (reference sequence). Trimming stripped 4 bases from V and 6 bases from J, with 16 bases between. CDR3 length: 15 residues.

The chain joins TRBV9 to TRBJ1-1; D remains unclear. CDR3 length: 15 amino acids. Germline lookup yields CDR1 SGDLS and CDR2 YYNGEE. The V end was cut by 4 bases, the J end by 2 bases, with 15 bases between. CDR3 region: CASSKDGNSNTEAFF. CDR3 nucleotide sequence: TGTGCCAGCAGCAAAGACGGGAATTCTAACACTGAAGCTTTCTTT.